The 19 T cell receptor beta chains below come from one sample, sequenced in a study of response to subunit inactivated influenza vaccine (dated by TCRdb to about 2018). Library prep was done by RT-PCR. The sequencing machine was an Illumina HiSeq 2500. Through fastp at Q25 and MiXCR, TCRdb rebuilt clones from the public reads, retaining in-frame beta chains. Every distinct CDR3 protein forms one entry, paired with its most common genes and DNA. This sample is represented by fewer than 750,000 distinct CDR3 sequences; approximately 15% of them were singletons. The top ten hold 11% of the sample. Material: PBMCs from blood, obtained 11 to 12 days after vaccination. These receptors were obtained from a man in his fifties who received an inactivated influenza vaccine. Donor details come from another sample of the same person, matched by shared clones.

This clonotype came up many times. This chain connects TRBV7-2 to TRBJ2-1; D may be TRBD1 (5 bases). V lost 1 base and J 6 bases, leaving 10 bases between the germline ends. The CDR3 runs to 14 residues. The germline CDR1 and CDR2 sequences are SGHTA and FQGNSA. The CDR3 bases are TGTGCCAGCAGCTTAGGGCCAAGGGGCAATGAGCAGTTCTTC. This translates into CASSLGPRGNEQFF.

The V gene is TRBV11-2, the J gene TRBJ2-3, with TRBD2 matching over 14 bases. Germline trimming cut 5 bases from V and 2 bases from J; bases unmatched to any gene: 9. Germline V lookup: CDR1 SGHAT, CDR2 FQNNGV. The CDR3 loop spans 18 amino acids. The CDR3: CASSRLAGGLSNTDTQYF. CDR3 nucleotide sequence: TGTGCCAGCAGCAGACTAGCGGGAGGGCTCAGTAACACAGATACGCAGTATTTT.

This clonotype showed up just a few times. J is TRBJ2-5 and V is TRBV20-1; maybe TRBD1 (6 bases). There are 13 residues in the CDR3. CDR1 and CDR2 from the germline V gene are DFQATT and SNEGSKA (reference sequence). V lost 8 bases and J lost 3, with 16 bases in between. CDR3 sequence: CSSWDTGKETQYF. The CDR3, as DNA: TGCAGTTCATGGGACACAGGGAAAGAGACCCAGTACTTC.

In its sample, this clonotype was seen a few times. V gene TRBV15 combines with J gene TRBJ1-1; D gene uncertain. Looked up from germline, CDR1 is LNHNV and CDR2 is YYDKDF (reference sequence). V lost 1 base and J 0 bases, leaving 15 bases between the germline ends. The length of the CDR3 is 17 residues. As DNA, the CDR3 is TGTGCCACCAGCAGAGGGGGTGGAGGGCTCATGAACACTGAAGCTTTCTTT. As protein: CATSRGGGGLMNTEAFF.

This clonotype was seen a few times. The V and J genes are TRBV20-1 and TRBJ2-7, with TRBD1 identical over 8 bases. This CDR3 region has 13 residues. V lost 5 bases to trimming and J lost 2 bases; unmatched junction nucleotides: 5. Germline V lookup: CDR1 DFQATT, CDR2 SNEGSKA (reference sequence). CDR3 in amino acids: CSAEGQATYEQYF. CDR3 nucleotides: TGCAGTGCTGAGGGACAGGCCACCTACGAGCAGTACTTC.

The sample holds many counts of this clonotype. J is TRBJ2-3 and V is TRBV11-2, with 11 bases aligning to TRBD2. Germline CDR1 SGHAT, CDR2 FQNNGV. This CDR3 is built from 18 residues. V lost 1 base and J lost 11; bases outside the gene matches: 17. In nucleotides, the CDR3 is TGTGCCAGCAGCTTAGTTCCGGGGTCTAGCGGGGGGTCCGTTAAGCAGTATTTT. This codes for CASSLVPGSSGGSVKQYF.

This chain links TRBV10-3 with TRBJ2-2, with D possibly TRBD1 on 6 matching bases. Trimming took off 5 bases at V and 6 bases at J, with 7 bases between the two ends. Looked up from germline, CDR1 is ENHRY and CDR2 is SYGVKD. This CDR3 contains 12 residues. CDR3 in amino acids: CAISRQAGELFF. CDR3 bases: TGTGCCATCAGTAGACAGGCCGGGGAGCTGTTTTTT.

In its sample, this clonotype was seen a few times. This chain connects TRBV29-1 to TRBJ2-3; D is perhaps TRBD1 (5 bases). Trimming stripped 7 bases from V and 0 bases from J, with 8 bases between. Germline assignment: CDR1 SQVTM and CDR2 ANQGSEA. The CDR3 loop spans 12 amino acids. The CDR3 DNA reads TGCAGCGGGACAAAAAGCACAGATACGCAGTATTTT. Its translation: CSGTKSTDTQYF.

This clonotype was counted only a few times. CDR3 coding DNA: TGTGCCAGCAGTGAAGCCCGCAGGGCCCACTATGGCTACACCTTC. This sequence encodes CASSEARRAHYGYTF. The rearrangement joins TRBV6-1 to TRBJ1-2, with D tentatively TRBD1 (5 bases). The germline gives CDR1 MNHNS, CDR2 SASEGT. Trimming cost V 0 bases and J 3 bases, with 11 bases left between them. The CDR3 is 15 residues long.

The chain carries TRBV4-3 and TRBJ1-6; 9 bases match TRBD1. There are 15 residues in the CDR3. CDR1 and CDR2 from the germline V gene are LGHNA and YSLEER. V lost 1 base, J lost 8 bases, and 3 bases stayed unmatched. In nucleotides, the CDR3 is TGCGCCAGCAGCCAAGTATGGACAGGGGATTCACCCCTCCACTTT. Its protein product is CASSQVWTGDSPLHF.

This clonotype has just a few counts. This sequence joins TRBV5-5 and TRBJ2-3; no firm D call. The CDR3 sequence is 17 residues long. The V and J ends lost 2 bases and 1 base respectively, with 17 bases between them. Looked up from germline, CDR1 is SGHKS and CDR2 is YYEKEE (reference sequence). CDR3 sequence: CASSLGPTAPGTDTQYF. CDR3 DNA sequence: TGTGCCAGCAGCTTAGGACCGACGGCCCCAGGCACAGATACGCAGTATTTT. Full variable domain (outside the CDR3, taken from reference TRBV5-5 and TRBJ2-3): DAGVTQSPTHLIKTRGQQVTLRCSPISGHKSVSWYQQVLGQGPQFIFQYYEKEERGRGNFPDRFSARQFPNYSSELNVNALLLGDSALYLCASSLGPTAPGTDTQYFGPGTRLTVL.

This clonotype was observed many times. Here the CDR3 reads CSVGNNEQFF. DNA for the CDR3: TGCAGCGTTGGGAACAATGAGCAGTTCTTC. The V and J genes are TRBV29-1 and TRBJ2-1; D ambiguous. The CDR3 is 10 residues long. Between the trimmed V and J ends, which lost 4 bases and 5 bases, there was a span of 3 bases. CDR1 and CDR2 from the germline V gene are SQVTM and ANQGSEA.

This clonotype has a count of ten or more. This chain uses TRBV5-1 with TRBJ2-1; 9 bases agree with TRBD1. CDR3 length: 15 residues. V shed 4 bases, J shed 4 bases, and the junction held 6 bases outside the gene matches. From germline, CDR1 is SGHRS and CDR2 YFSETQ. The DNA of the CDR3 is TGCGCCAGCAGCACACGGACAGGGGCGTACAATGAGCAGTTCTTC. It yields the protein CASSTRTGAYNEQFF.

V is TRBV5-1 and J is TRBJ2-5; D not resolved. This CDR3 is 13 amino acids long. Between the trimmed V and J ends, which lost 4 bases and 5 bases, there was a span of 12 bases. Germline V gene data show CDR1 as SGHRS and CDR2 as YFSETQ. CDR3 protein: CASSNNRGETQYF. CDR3 DNA sequence: TGCGCCAGCAGCAATAACCGTGGGGAGACCCAGTACTTC.

This sequence joins TRBV20-1 and TRBJ1-4; 9 bases are a match to TRBD1. Germline values: CDR1 DFQATT, CDR2 SNEGSKA (reference sequence). The CDR3 has 15 amino acids. The V and J ends lost 6 bases and 8 bases, in that order; junction bases with no gene match: 13. The CDR3: CSAPYPGQGREKLFF. The DNA for the CDR3 is TGCAGTGCCCCATATCCGGGACAGGGCCGGGAAAAACTGTTTTTT.

This clonotype has at least ten counts. The CDR3 loop is CASSLPTGANTQYF. As DNA, the CDR3 is TGTGCCAGCAGTTTACCTACGGGAGCGAATACGCAGTATTTT. The genes are TRBV12-3 or TRBV12-4 and TRBJ2-3, with TRBD2 as a possible D gene (6 bases). Trimming removed 2 bases at V and 7 bases at J, with 13 bases between. The CDR3 spans 14 residues.

V is TRBV6-1 and J is TRBJ2-1; TRBD2 agrees at 11 bases. The trim removed 7 bases at V and 5 bases at J, leaving 4 bases unmatched. Germline lookup yields CDR1 MNHNS and CDR2 SASEGT. CDR3 length equals 14 residues. The CDR3 DNA follows: TGTGCCAGCACCGGGACTAGCGGCAACAATGAGCAGTTCTTC. Translating it yields CASTGTSGNNEQFF.

This clonotype was counted between two and nine times. The CDR3 spells CASTWGGRANEQFF. The CDR3 nucleotides read TGTGCCAGCACGTGGGGCGGGAGGGCCAATGAGCAGTTCTTC. The genes are TRBV25-1 and TRBJ2-1; 9 bases are shared with TRBD2. This CDR3 has 14 residues. From germline, CDR1 is MGHDK and CDR2 SYGVNS. The trim removed 7 bases at V and 6 bases at J, leaving 7 bases unmatched.

In its sample, this clonotype was seen a few times. The chain links TRBV13 to TRBJ2-3, with TRBD2 matching 7 bases. The CDR3 is 14 amino acids. V lost 7 bases and J lost 0; bases outside the gene matches: 4. Germline V lookup: CDR1 PRHDT, CDR2 FYEKMQ (reference sequence). CDR3 in DNA: TGTGCCAGCAAGCGGGGTACTAGCACAGATACGCAGTATTTT. Amino acids: CASKRGTSTDTQYF.